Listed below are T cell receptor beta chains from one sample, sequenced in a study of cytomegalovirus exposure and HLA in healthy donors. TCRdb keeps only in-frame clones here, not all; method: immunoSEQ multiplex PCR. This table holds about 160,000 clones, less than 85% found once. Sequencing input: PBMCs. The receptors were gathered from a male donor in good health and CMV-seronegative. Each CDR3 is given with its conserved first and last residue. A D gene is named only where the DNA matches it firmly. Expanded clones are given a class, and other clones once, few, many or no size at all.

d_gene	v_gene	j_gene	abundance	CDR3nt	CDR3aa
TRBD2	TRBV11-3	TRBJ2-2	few	TGTGCCAGCAGCTTAGATCAGGTGGGCGGGAGCTTTCCCGGGGAGCTGTTTTTT	CASSLDQVGGSFPGELFF
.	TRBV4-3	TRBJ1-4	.	TGCGCCAGCAGCCAAGATCGAACGCCTAGGAGAGATGAAAAACTGTTTTTT	CASSQDRTPRRDEKLFF
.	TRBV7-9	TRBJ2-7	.	TGTTCCAGCAGCTTAGTTCTCCAGGCCTACGAGCAGTACTTC	CSSSLVLQAYEQYF
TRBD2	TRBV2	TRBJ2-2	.	TGTGCCAGCGGGGGGGGGACTAAGCGGGCCGGGGAGCTGTTTTTT	CASGGGTKRAGELFF
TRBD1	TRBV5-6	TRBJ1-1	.	TGTGCCAGCAGCCAAATGGGACAGCCCAACACTGAAGCTTTCTTT	CASSQMGQPNTEAFF
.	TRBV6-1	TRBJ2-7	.	TGTGCCAGCATCCCCGGGAGCTCCTACGAGCAGTACTTC	CASIPGSSYEQYF
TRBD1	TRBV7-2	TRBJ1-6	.	TGTGCCAGCACAACCGGGACAGGGGGCGCGGGCTCACCCCTCCACTTT	CASTTGTGGAGSPLHF
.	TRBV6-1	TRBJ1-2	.	TGTGCCAGCAGTGATATCCGGGGGACCCTACCCTTC	CASSDIRGTLPF
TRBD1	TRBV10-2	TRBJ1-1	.	TGCGCCAGCAGTGATGGCAGGACAGGAGACACTGAAGCTTTCTTT	CASSDGRTGDTEAFF
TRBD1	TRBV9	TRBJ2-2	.	TGTGCCAGCAGCCCGCGACAGGGATCCATCGGGGAGCTGTTTTTT	CASSPRQGSIGELFF
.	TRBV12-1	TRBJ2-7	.	TGTGCCAGCAGCTCAGGACTAGCGGGAGGACTCAGTACCACCTACGAGCAGTACTTC	CASSSGLAGGLSTTYEQYF
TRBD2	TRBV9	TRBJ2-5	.	TGTGCCAGCAGCTCCTGGACTAGTCGAGAGACCCAGTACTTC	CASSSWTSRETQYF
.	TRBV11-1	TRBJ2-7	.	TGTGCCAGCAGCTCCGAGGCCTCTCCCTCCTACGAGCAGTACTTC	CASSSEASPSYEQYF
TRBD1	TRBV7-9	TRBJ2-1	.	TGTGCCAGCAGCCGCTCAGGGGGCGGGGAGCAGTTCTTC	CASSRSGGGEQFF
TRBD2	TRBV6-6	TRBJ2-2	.	TGTGCCAGCCTACCAAAAGCGGGAGGGAACACCGGGGAGCTGTTTTTT	CASLPKAGGNTGELFF
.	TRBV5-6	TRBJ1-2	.	TGTGCCAGCAGCTTCCAGGTTAACTATGGCTACACCTTC	CASSFQVNYGYTF
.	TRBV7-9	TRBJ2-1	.	TGTGCCAGCAGCTTAGAGGACGGGACACTTCGGAATGAGCAGTTCTTC	CASSLEDGTLRNEQFF
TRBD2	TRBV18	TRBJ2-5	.	TGTGCCAGCTCACCAGGTTGGCTAGCGGGGACCCAAGAGACCCAGTACTTC	CASSPGWLAGTQETQYF
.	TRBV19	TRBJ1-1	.	TGTGCCAGTAGTATAGATCGGACAGTCGGGCGGGACACTGAAGCTTTCTTT	CASSIDRTVGRDTEAFF
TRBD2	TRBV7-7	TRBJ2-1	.	TGTGCCAGCAGCTTAGGAGCCGCGCGCGCGGGAGGACGCGGTTATGACAATGAGCAGTTCTTC	CASSLGAARAGGRGYDNEQFF
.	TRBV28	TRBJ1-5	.	TGTGCCAGCAGTTACTCTCAGGGGAGCAATCAGCCCCAGCATTTT	CASSYSQGSNQPQHF
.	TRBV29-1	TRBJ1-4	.	TGCAGCGTTGAAGAAGTGGGGGCAAGTGAAAAACTGTTTTTT	CSVEEVGASEKLFF
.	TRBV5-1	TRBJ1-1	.	TGCGCCAGCAGCACCCGGGACACTGAAGCTTTCTTT	CASSTRDTEAFF
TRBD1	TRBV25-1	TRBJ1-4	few	TGTGCCAGCAGTGAGAGGGGGACAGTTAATGAAAAACTGTTTTTT	CASSERGTVNEKLFF
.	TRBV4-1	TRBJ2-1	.	TGCGCCAGCAGCCCACTAGGGAATGAGCAGTTCTTC	CASSPLGNEQFF
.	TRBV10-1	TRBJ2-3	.	TGCGCCAGCAGTGAGTACAGGATTAATACGCAGTATTTT	CASSEYRINTQYF
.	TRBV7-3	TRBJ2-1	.	TGTGCCAGCAGCTTAGGGGCCTCTAACTCCTACAATGAGCAGTTCTTC	CASSLGASNSYNEQFF
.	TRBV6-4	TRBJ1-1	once	TGTGCCAGCAGGGGGGGTGAAGGGACTGAAGCTTTCTTT	CASRGGEGTEAFF
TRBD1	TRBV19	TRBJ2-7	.	TGTGCCAGTAGTAGCCCCTCTCAGGGGGCACAAACCTACGAGCAGTACTTC	CASSSPSQGAQTYEQYF
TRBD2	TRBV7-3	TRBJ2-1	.	TGTGCCAGCAGCCGGGATAGCGGGTATGAGCAGTTCTTC	CASSRDSGYEQFF
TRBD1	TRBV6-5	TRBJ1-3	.	TGTGCCAGCAGTTACTCAACAGGGGTTGGAAACACCATATATTTT	CASSYSTGVGNTIYF
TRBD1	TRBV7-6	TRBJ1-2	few	TGTGCCAGCAGCTTGGGGCCCGGGACAGGGCCCAACTATGGCTACACCTTC	CASSLGPGTGPNYGYTF
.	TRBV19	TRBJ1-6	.	TGTGCCAGTAGTGGCCTCCGCGGGGGCTATAATTCACCCCTCCACTTT	CASSGLRGGYNSPLHF
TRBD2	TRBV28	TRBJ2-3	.	TGTGCCAGCAGTTTGTCGGGCGGGGGGCGAGTGTCAGATACGCAGTATTTT	CASSLSGGGRVSDTQYF
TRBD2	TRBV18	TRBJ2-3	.	TGTGCCAGCTCACGGAGCGGGGGAGCTAGCACAGATACGCAGTATTTT	CASSRSGGASTDTQYF
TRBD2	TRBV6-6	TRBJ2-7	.	TGTGCCAGCAGCCTACACCCGGGGAGGGTGGGCGAGCAGTACTTC	CASSLHPGRVGEQYF
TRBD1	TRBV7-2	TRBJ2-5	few	TGTGCCAGCAGCTCCGGGACAGGGGGGTTGGCCCAGTACTTC	CASSSGTGGLAQYF
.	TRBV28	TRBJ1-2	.	TGTGCCAGCAGGCCTACAGGGTACTATGGCTACACCTTC	CASRPTGYYGYTF